This TCR beta chain was sequenced for a study of OX40 agonist ivuxolimab in advanced cancers. Looking at the study overall: Prior therapy, whether anti-PD-1, anti-PD-L1 or anti-CTLA-4, was allowed, and 30% to 40% had some. Regarding the study as a whole: Among expanded peripheral T cells, antigen specificity went undetermined.

V lost 7 bases and J 5 bases, leaving 12 bases between the germline ends. The CDR3 spans 12 residues. The germline CDR1 and CDR2 sequences are SQVTM and ANQGSEA. This table comes from immunoSEQ multiplex PCR, and its TCRdb copy is limited to in-frame clones, with some not included. The sample yields approximately 80,000 clones, just over 90% seen once. Details on this clone: Its antigen is not known.

The source is an adult with an advanced solid tumor such as melanoma, head and neck, liver or kidney cancer. The sample was CD4+ or CD8+ T cells sorted from blood, taken in a trial of the OX40 agonist ivuxolimab. J is TRBJ2-1 and V is TRBV29-1; TRBD1 might be the D (5 bases). The CDR3 spells CSGDKGNNEQFF. The DNA of the CDR3 is TGCAGCGGAGACAAGGGGAACAATGAGCAGTTCTTC.